This T cell receptor beta chain stems from a study of control samples from healthy donors and cancer patients. Per the germline V gene, CDR1 is SEHNR and CDR2 is FQNEAQ (reference sequence). V was cut by 5 bases and J by 7 bases, with 20 bases left in between. CDR3 length: 16 residues. This table comes from immunoSEQ multiplex PCR, and its TCRdb copy is limited to in-frame clones, with some not included. The table has fewer than 90,000 clones, over 75% seen once. Sequencing was carried out using blood. This TCR came from a man in his forties or fifties in good health. The chain couples TRBV7-9 to TRBJ1-4, with a tentative D call TRBD1 (6 bases). CDR3 protein: CASSGLPGTNPEKLFF. The CDR3, as DNA: TGTGCCAGCAGCGGCCTCCCCGGGACAAATCCTGAAAAACTGTTTTTT.